This TCR beta chain is from a study of T cells after yellow fever vaccination. Whole-study context: It was SMART-Seq v4 Ultra Low Input that prepared the fractions with low cell numbers.

This clonotype was counted a few times. The target antigen is unknown. V was pared by 6 bases and J by 3 bases, with 16 bases of the junction left unmatched. Per the germline V gene, CDR1 is WSHSY and CDR2 is SAAADI. The CDR3 spans 18 residues. Synthesis of TCR cDNA relied on 5'RACE template switching, which attached a universal primer site and UMIs. TCRdb redid the calling of the 5' RACE reads with MiXCR, one entry per CDR3 protein. The top ten clones hold around 19% of a sample with about 320,000 distinct CDR3 sequences, around 4.3% of them seen once. Study findings and constraints: Among all clonotypes, a small share was observed in both CD4 and CD8 compartments. Among primary-vaccination clones, most reappeared after the booster, at almost 98% for CD4 and 88% for CD8.

The source material was PBMCs, sampled 15 days after the yellow fever booster vaccination. The chain combines TRBV10-2 with TRBJ1-1; 10 nucleotides line up with TRBD1. The TCR sequence derives from a man between 18 and 29 years old who received the YFV17D yellow fever vaccine. The chain's CDR3 is CASRTTGTGDSWDTEAFF. The CDR3 nucleotides read TGCGCCAGCAGGACAACCGGGACAGGGGATTCCTGGGACACTGAAGCTTTCTTT.